This T cell receptor (beta chain) came from a study of blood T cell repertoires in COVID-19 (dated by TCRdb to about 2020). Notes on the research overall: Samples covering the acute and convalescent phases of COVID-19 were provided by collaborators in the United States, Italy and Spain. Where available, HLA class I and class II types were taken from metadata supplied by the sample provider and were not determined by assay-based typing. The samples were drawn from the first 160 participants of the ongoing ImmuneRACE study and from 1,254 subjects provided by 6 global collaborators. Nearly every sample came with metadata listing a de-identified subject ID, COVID-19 status, age in years and sex. A freely available public database, intended as a resource for researchers studying the immune response to SARS-CoV-2, is where the repertoires were released. The dataset comprised deeply sampled blood TCRbeta repertoires from subjects exposed to, actively infected with, or recovered from COVID-19. The material from the prospective study consisted of cDNA or gDNA derived from T cells, B-cell-depleted T cells, or PBMCs.

The junction carries 8 bases between V and J, which are trimmed by 5 bases and 6 bases respectively. CDR1 and CDR2, per the germline V gene, are SGHAT and FQNNGV. From its cysteine to its phenylalanine, the CDR3 spans 11 amino acids. Solely the CDR3 DNA is kept, with 33 bases framed from the first base. Each collaborating institution followed its own protocols to collect whole blood in K2EDTA tubes. For TCRbeta analysis, collaborator samples were shipped as frozen whole blood, as isolated PBMCs, or as DNA extracted from either sample type. TCRbeta CDR3 regions were amplified from genomic DNA by means of the immunoSEQ Assay, a bias-controlled multiplex PCR. The authors processed their data as follows. The number of nucleated cells in each sample was estimated by amplification of reference gene primers within the assay. Sequence reads were collapsed and filtered to measure the absolute abundance of every unique TCRbeta CDR3 rearrangement. Productive Simpson clonality was computed per sample as the square root of Simpson's diversity index over productive rearrangements. TCRdb took this table from immuneACCESS and kept in-frame rearrangements with V and J called. Such tables lack part of the clones; where checked against another copy, unresolved V genes explain under half of the gap, and the rest is unexplained. V, J and clone size are those of that table, while D and trimming were read from the DNA. This sample gives tens of thousands of clones in total; about 80% of them show up just once. 15% to 20% of the sample goes to the ten largest clones.

The study at large found these results: The quantity of clinical and demographic metadata differed by source and by participant and was supplied without curation.

This clone was counted only a few times. This clone's antigen is unknown. The record has no base qualities; no much larger clone is one base away. Here the chain combines TRBV11-2 and TRBJ2-7; the D gene cannot be named for sure. The sample comprised peripheral blood. This clonotype was obtained from a human donor in a cohort sampled during active COVID-19. The base sequence is TGTGCCAGCAGCCCCTCCCGCGAGCAGTACTTC. Protein translation: CASSPSREQYF.